The 11 T cell receptor beta chains given below trace back to one sample, sequenced in a study of long-term antiretroviral therapy in people with HIV. Samples were assayed with immunoSEQ v3.0 at survey level. Produced via immunoSEQ multiplex PCR; TCRdb's table is partial and in-frame only. Of some 25,000 clones detected, approximately 88% appear once; the ten largest clones hold about 15%. Sequenced here: unsorted PBMCs, sampled 4.3 years after starting antiretroviral therapy. The receptors derive from a man in his thirties or forties with HIV.

V and J are TRBV18 and TRBJ2-7; 12 bases fit TRBD1. Trimming removed 6 bases from V and 6 bases from J; junction bases left unmatched: 9. This CDR3 has 15 residues. The germline V gene has CDR1 KGHSH and CDR2 LQKENI. The CDR3 here is CASSTGTGGLGEQYF. The DNA of the CDR3 is TGTGCCAGCTCCACCGGGACAGGGGGCCTCGGCGAGCAGTACTTC.

The V and J genes are TRBV7-9 and TRBJ1-4; D ambiguous. Per the germline V gene, CDR1 is SEHNR and CDR2 is FQNEAQ (reference sequence). Trimming cost V 6 bases and J 1 base, with 9 bases left between them. The CDR3 contains 14 residues. The CDR3 spells CASRLWGTNEKLFF. The CDR3 DNA follows: TGTGCCAGCAGGCTGTGGGGAACTAATGAAAAACTGTTTTTT. Full variable domain (missing parts from reference TRBV7-9 and TRBJ1-4): DTGVSQNPRHKITKRGQNVTFRCDPISEHNRLYWYRQTLGQGPEFLTYFQNEAQLEKSRLLSDRFSAERPKGSFSTLEIQRTEQGDSAMYLCASRLWGTNEKLFFGSGTQLSVL.

This chain uses TRBV19 with TRBJ2-3, with TRBD2 identical over 9 bases. Germline CDR1 and CDR2: LNHDA and SQIVND (reference sequence). There are 16 residues in the CDR3. J lost 0 bases, V lost 4 bases, and 5 bases had no gene match. CDR3 amino acids: CASSTTSGRSTDTQYF. The CDR3 nucleotides are TGTGCCAGTAGTACGACTAGCGGAAGAAGCACAGATACGCAGTATTTT.

The V gene is TRBV28, the J gene TRBJ2-7; D is perhaps TRBD1 or TRBD2 (6 bases each). The V and J ends lost 3 bases and 3 bases respectively, with 12 bases between them. The germline V gene has CDR1 MDHEN and CDR2 SYDVKM. The CDR3 has 14 amino acids. CDR3 DNA: TGTGCCAGCAGTTTCTCCGGGGGCATCTACGAGCAGTACTTC. Amino acids: CASSFSGGIYEQYF.

This clone was picked up one time. CDR3 amino acids: CSARGNTEAFF. DNA for the CDR3: TGCAGTGCTAGGGGGAACACTGAAGCTTTCTTT. The rearrangement uses TRBV20-1 and TRBJ1-1; D not certain. Trimming pared 3 bases from V and 1 base from J, leaving 3 bases between. CDR1 and CDR2 (germline): DFQATT, SNEGSKA (reference sequence). The CDR3 consists of 11 residues.

The rearrangement links TRBV5-1 to TRBJ2-1; 7 nucleotides align to TRBD1. This CDR3 is 15 amino acids long. The ends lost 0 bases at V and 7 bases at J; junction bases unmatched: 7. Germline V lookup: CDR1 SGHRS, CDR2 YFSETQ. CDR3: CASSLEAGGWNEQFF. CDR3 in DNA: TGCGCCAGCAGCTTGGAGGCAGGGGGTTGGAATGAGCAGTTCTTC. The variable domain in full, completed from reference TRBV5-1 and TRBJ2-1, reads KAGVTQTPRYLIKTRGQQVTLSCSPISGHRSVSWYQQTPGQGLQFLFEYFSETQRNKGNFPGRFSGRQFSNSRSEMNVSTLELGDSALYLCASSLEAGGWNEQFFGPGTRLTVL.

This clone was seen a few times. The V gene is TRBV7-9, the J gene TRBJ2-7, with D possibly TRBD2 on 6 matching bases. This CDR3 comprises 12 residues. With 8 bases removed from V and 5 bases from J, the gap between germline ends came to 13 bases. CDR1 is SEHNR and CDR2 is FQNEAQ in the germline V gene (reference sequence). CDR3 sequence (DNA): TGTGCCAGCGGAGGGCGGGTAGACGAGCAGTACTTC. It yields the protein CASGGRVDEQYF.

This clone was observed once. This chain joins TRBV7-2 and TRBJ2-5; TRBD2 might be the D (6 bases). CDR1 and CDR2 from the germline V gene are SGHTA and FQGNSA. CDR3 length equals 18 residues. The V and J ends lost 1 base and 0 bases respectively, with 18 bases between them. In nucleotides, the CDR3 is TGTGCCAGCAGCTTAGATCCCCTGGGTGGGAGGTACCAAGAGACCCAGTACTTC. This encodes CASSLDPLGGRYQETQYF.

The rearrangement links TRBV6-5 to TRBJ1-2; 7 bases fit TRBD1. Germline values: CDR1 MNHEY, CDR2 SVGAGI. Trimming cost V 4 bases and J 3 bases; bases outside gene matches: 5. The CDR3 totals 14 residues. CDR3: CASSSPTGHYGYTF. The CDR3 nucleotides read TGTGCCAGCAGTTCCCCGACAGGGCACTATGGCTACACCTTC.

This clone has only one observation. The chain recombines TRBV27 with TRBJ2-1; D call uncertain. Trimming stripped 6 bases from V and 9 bases from J, with 18 bases between. Germline assignment: CDR1 MNHEY and CDR2 SMNVEV (reference sequence). The CDR3 loop spans 14 amino acids. As DNA, the CDR3 is TGTGCCAGCAGGTCTGGTTCAGGCAACGGTGAGCAGTTCTTC. Translating it yields CASRSGSGNGEQFF.

The V gene is TRBV27, the J gene TRBJ2-7; weak D call: TRBD2 (6 bases). The CDR3 is made up of 16 amino acids. Trimming left V 8 bases short and J 2 bases short, with 22 bases between. CDR1 is MNHEY, CDR2 SMNVEV, per germline (reference sequence). CDR3 DNA: TGTGCCAGCTGGGCCCTTGGGAGCGGGCTCCCCTACGAGCAGTACTTC. This translates into CASWALGSGLPYEQYF.